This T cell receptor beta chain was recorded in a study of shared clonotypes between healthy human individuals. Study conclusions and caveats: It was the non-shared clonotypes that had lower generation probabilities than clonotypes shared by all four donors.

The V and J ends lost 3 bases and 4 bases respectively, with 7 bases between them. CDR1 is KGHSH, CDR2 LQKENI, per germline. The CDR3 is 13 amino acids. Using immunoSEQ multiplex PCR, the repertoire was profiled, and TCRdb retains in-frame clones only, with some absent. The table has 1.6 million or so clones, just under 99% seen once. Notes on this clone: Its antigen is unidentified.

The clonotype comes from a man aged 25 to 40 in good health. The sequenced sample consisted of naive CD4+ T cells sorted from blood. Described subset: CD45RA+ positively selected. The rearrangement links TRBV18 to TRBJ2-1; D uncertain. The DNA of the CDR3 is TGTGCCAGCTCACCGACCCCGTACAATGAGCAGTTCTTC. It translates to CASSPTPYNEQFF.